This T cell receptor beta chain derives from a study of molecular identifiers for immune sequencing clone quantification. When naive CD8 T cells were sorted, they were gated as CD8+CD4-CCR7+CD45RA+. With regard to this clonotype: Its antigen is not known.

Findings of the study overall: A single cell's spiked Jurkat TCR RNA was reportedly detectable among about a million naive cells. Highly expanded clones may be undercounted when identical TCR molecules share barcodes.

Preparation of the bulk TCR libraries relied on previously described methods and listed TCR primers. A single record per CDR3 protein comes from TCRdb applying MiXCR to the PCR reads. The sample carries 100,000 or so distinct CDR3 sequences, under 40% recorded once. CDR1 DFQATT and CDR2 SNEGSKA come from the germline V gene (reference sequence). V shed 0 bases and J 1 base; nucleotides not matched to a gene: 4. This CDR3 spans 17 amino acids. Sequencing input: naive CD8+ T cells from blood, with Jurkat cell RNA spiked in. Subset denoted: FACS-sorted CD8+CD4-CCR7+CD45RA+ naive T cells. The sequence was collected from a human donor in good health. Some libraries in this study had Jurkat cell RNA spiked in. This rearrangement joins TRBV20-1 to TRBJ2-1; 12 bases match TRBD2. The CDR3: CSARDLGLAGSYNEQFF. CDR3 in DNA: TGCAGTGCTAGAGATCTCGGACTAGCGGGATCCTACAATGAGCAGTTCTTC.